One T cell receptor beta chain is described in this entry. The protocol was immunoSEQ multiplex PCR, while the TCRdb copy is restricted to in-frame clones and leaves out a portion. The sample records a few hundred thousand clones, approximately 88% being singletons. The data are from a study of blood T cell repertoires in COVID-19. The wider study: The study drew acute and convalescent COVID-19 samples from the United States, Italy and Spain. PBMCs, B-cell-depleted T cells, or T cells were the source of the cDNA or gDNA that made up the material.

The germline V and J ends were trimmed by 1 base and 2 bases, with 6 bases remaining between them. The CDR3 consists of 13 residues. Germline CDR1 and CDR2: LGHDT and YNNKEL (reference sequence). The receptor was isolated from a man aged 18 to 35 who had recovered from COVID-19. What was sequenced was peripheral blood. This chain joins TRBV3-1 (or the pseudogene TRBV3-2) and TRBJ2-7; D may be TRBD2 (6 bases). CDR3 nucleotides: TGTGCCAGCAGCCAAGCGGGGGCCTACGAGCAGTACTTC. It encodes CASSQAGAYEQYF.